The T cell receptor beta chain under discussion was sequenced for a study of identical twins. General study findings and limits: Cord blood beta clonotypes that were abundant carried fewer insertions, and memory repertoires showed no such trend. In monozygotic twins, models underestimated the sharing of out-of-frame TCR alpha.

Details on this clonotype: Its antigen is not known.

The CDR3 length is 15 residues. V was clipped by 4 bases and J by 1 base, with 11 bases between them. Germline assignment: CDR1 MDHEN and CDR2 SYDVKM. TCRdb fed the 5' RACE reads into MiXCR, producing one record per CDR3 protein. Here the sample spans 300,000 to 350,000 distinct CDR3 sequences, 9% to 15% being singletons. A further study also used this sample, focusing on yellow fever vaccine responses in identical twins.

Sequenced: CD8+ T cells sorted from blood. The TCR was taken from a young woman in good health. J is TRBJ1-5 and V is TRBV28, with D possibly TRBD1 on 5 matching bases. CDR3 sequence (DNA): TGTGCCAGCAGTTGGGAAGGGGTCAGCAATCAGCCCCAGCATTTT. Protein sequence: CASSWEGVSNQPQHF.